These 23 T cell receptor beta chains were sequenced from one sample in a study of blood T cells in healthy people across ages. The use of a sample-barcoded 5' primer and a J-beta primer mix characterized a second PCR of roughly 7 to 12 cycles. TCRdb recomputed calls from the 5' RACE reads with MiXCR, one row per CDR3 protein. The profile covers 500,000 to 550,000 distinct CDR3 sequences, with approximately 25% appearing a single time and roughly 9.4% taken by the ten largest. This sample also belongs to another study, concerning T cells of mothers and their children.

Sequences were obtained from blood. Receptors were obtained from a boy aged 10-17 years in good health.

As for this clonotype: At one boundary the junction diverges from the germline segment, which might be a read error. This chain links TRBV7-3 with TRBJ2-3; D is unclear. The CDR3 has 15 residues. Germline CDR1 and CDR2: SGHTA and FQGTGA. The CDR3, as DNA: TGTGCCAGCAGCTTTGACCACGCGTCCACAGATACGCAATATTTT. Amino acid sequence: CASSFDHASTDTQYF.

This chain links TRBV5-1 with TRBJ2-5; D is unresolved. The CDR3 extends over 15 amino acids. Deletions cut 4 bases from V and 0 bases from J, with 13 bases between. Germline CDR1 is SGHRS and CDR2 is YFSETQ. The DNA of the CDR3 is TGCGCCAGCAGCCCCCGGTCGGTAGACCAAGAGACCCAGTACTTC. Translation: CASSPRSVDQETQYF.

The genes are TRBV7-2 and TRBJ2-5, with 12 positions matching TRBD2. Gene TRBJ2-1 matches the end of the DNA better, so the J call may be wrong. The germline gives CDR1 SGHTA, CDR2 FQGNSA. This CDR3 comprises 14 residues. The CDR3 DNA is TGTGCCAGCAGCGGACTAGCGGGGAGACTGCCGCAGTTCTTC. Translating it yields CASSGLAGRLPQFF.

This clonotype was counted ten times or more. DNA of the CDR3: TGTGCCAGCAGCCCTAGGTCGGGTTCCTACGAGCAGTACTTC. It yields the protein CASSPRSGSYEQYF. The chain couples TRBV7-8 to TRBJ2-7; no definite D call. The CDR3 is 14 amino acids. Trimming removed 5 bases from V and 1 base from J, with 12 bases in between. The germline gives CDR1 SGHVS, CDR2 FQNEAQ.

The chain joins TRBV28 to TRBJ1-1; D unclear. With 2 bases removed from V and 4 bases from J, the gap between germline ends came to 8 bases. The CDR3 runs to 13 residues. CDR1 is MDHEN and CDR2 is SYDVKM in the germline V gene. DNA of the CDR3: TGTGCCAGCAGTTTACCGGGGAGCACTGAAGCTTTCTTT. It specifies CASSLPGSTEAFF.

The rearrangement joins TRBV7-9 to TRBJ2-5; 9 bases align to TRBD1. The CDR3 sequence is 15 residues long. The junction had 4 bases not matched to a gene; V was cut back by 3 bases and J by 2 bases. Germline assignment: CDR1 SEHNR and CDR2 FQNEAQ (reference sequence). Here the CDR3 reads CASSFDRGIQETQYF. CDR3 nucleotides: TGTGCCAGCAGCTTCGACAGGGGGATTCAAGAGACCCAGTACTTC.

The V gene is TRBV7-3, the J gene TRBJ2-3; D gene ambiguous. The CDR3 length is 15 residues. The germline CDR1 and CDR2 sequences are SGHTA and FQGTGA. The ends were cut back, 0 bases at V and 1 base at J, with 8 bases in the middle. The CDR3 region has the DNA TGTGCCAGCAGCTTAACAGGGTACGGCACAGATACGCAGTATTTT. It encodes CASSLTGYGTDTQYF.

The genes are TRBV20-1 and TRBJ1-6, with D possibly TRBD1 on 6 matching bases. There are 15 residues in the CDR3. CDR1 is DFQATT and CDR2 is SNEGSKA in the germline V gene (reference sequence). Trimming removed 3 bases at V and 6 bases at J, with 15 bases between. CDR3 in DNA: TGCAGTGCTAGTACGCCGGGACATCTTAATTCACCCCTCCACTTT. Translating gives CSASTPGHLNSPLHF.

CDR3 amino acids: CARQGDWDEQYF. The CDR3 coding sequence is TGTGCCAGACAGGGGGACTGGGACGAGCAGTACTTC. V gene TRBV7-9 combines with J gene TRBJ2-7, with 8 bases that match TRBD1. The CDR3 covers 12 residues. Germline CDR1 is SEHNR and CDR2 is FQNEAQ (reference sequence). After removal of 9 bases from V and 5 bases from J, the junction contained 6 bases not matched to a gene.

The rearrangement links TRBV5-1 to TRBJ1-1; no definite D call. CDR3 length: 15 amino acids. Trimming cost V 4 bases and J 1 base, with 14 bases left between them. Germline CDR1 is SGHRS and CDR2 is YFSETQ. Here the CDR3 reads CASSLNSLANTEAFF. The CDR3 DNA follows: TGCGCCAGCAGCCTGAATTCCCTCGCGAACACTGAAGCTTTCTTT.

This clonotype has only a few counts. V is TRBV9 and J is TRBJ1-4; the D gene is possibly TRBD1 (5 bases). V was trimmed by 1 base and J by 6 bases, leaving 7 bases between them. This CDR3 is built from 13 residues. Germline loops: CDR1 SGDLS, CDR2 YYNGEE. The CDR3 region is CASSVMGDEKLFF. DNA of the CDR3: TGTGCCAGCAGCGTAATGGGGGATGAAAAACTGTTTTTT.

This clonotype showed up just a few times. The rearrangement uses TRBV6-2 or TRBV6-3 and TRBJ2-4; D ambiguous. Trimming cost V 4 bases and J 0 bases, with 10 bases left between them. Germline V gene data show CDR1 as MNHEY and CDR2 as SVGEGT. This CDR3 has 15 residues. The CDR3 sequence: CASSSLEAAKNIQYF. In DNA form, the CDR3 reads TGTGCCAGCAGTTCCTTAGAGGCAGCCAAAAACATTCAGTACTTC.

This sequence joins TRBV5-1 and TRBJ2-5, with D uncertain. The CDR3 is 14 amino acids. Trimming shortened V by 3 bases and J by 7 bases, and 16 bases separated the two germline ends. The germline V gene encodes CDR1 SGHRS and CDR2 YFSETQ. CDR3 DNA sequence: TGCGCCAGCAGCTGGGGTAGGACCGAAGGGACCCAGTACTTC. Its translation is CASSWGRTEGTQYF. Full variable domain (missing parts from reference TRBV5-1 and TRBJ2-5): KAGVTQTPRYLIKTRGQQVTLSCSPISGHRSVSWYQQTPGQGLQFLFEYFSETQRNKGNFPGRFSGRQFSNSRSEMNVSTLELGDSALYLCASSWGRTEGTQYFGPGTRLLVL.

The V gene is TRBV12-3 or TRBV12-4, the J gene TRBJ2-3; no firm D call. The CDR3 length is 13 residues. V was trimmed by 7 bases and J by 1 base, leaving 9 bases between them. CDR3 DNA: TGTGCCAGCATCCGGGCCGGCACAGATACGCAGTATTTT. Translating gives CASIRAGTDTQYF.

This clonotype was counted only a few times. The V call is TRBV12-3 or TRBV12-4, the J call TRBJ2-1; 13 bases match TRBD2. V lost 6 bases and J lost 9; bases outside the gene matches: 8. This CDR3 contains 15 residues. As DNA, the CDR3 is TGTGCCAGCAGGCCAGGACTAGCGGGAGAGACTGAGCAGTTCTTC. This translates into CASRPGLAGETEQFF.

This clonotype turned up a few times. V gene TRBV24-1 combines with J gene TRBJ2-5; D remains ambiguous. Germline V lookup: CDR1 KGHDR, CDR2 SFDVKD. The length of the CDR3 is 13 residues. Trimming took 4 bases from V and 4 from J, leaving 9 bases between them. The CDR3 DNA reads TGTGCCACCAGTGACCAAATAAGAGAGACCCAGTACTTC. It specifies CATSDQIRETQYF.

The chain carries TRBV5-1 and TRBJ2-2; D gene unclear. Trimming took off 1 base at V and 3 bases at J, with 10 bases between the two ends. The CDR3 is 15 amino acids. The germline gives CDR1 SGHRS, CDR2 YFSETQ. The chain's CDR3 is CASSLHTADTGELFF. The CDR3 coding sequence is TGCGCCAGCAGCTTGCATACAGCCGACACCGGGGAGCTGTTTTTT. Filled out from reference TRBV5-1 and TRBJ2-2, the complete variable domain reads KAGVTQTPRYLIKTRGQQVTLSCSPISGHRSVSWYQQTPGQGLQFLFEYFSETQRNKGNFPGRFSGRQFSNSRSEMNVSTLELGDSALYLCASSLHTADTGELFFGEGSRLTVL.

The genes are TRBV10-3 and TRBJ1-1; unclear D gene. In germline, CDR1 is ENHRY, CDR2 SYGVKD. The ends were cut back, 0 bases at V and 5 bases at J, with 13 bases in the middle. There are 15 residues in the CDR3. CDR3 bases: TGTGCCATCAGTGAGTCGGTACGGGCGGGGACTGAAGCTTTCTTT. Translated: CAISESVRAGTEAFF.

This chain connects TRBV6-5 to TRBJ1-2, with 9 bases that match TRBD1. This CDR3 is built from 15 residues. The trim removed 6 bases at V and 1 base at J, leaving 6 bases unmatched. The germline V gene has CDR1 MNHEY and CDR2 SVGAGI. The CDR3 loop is CASRGTGRLNYGYTF. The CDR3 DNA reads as TGTGCCAGCAGGGGGACAGGGAGACTTAACTATGGCTACACCTTC.

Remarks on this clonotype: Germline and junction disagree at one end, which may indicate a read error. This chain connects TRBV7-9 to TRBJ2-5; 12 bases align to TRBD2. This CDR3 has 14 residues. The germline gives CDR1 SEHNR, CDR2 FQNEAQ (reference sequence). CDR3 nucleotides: TGCGCCAGCAGGCAAGGGACTAGCGGGGAGACCCAGTACTTC. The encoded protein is CASRQGTSGETQYF.

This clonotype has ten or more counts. CDR3 nucleotides: TGTGCCAGCTCCCCGCTCGCCGACTATGGCTACACCTTC. Its protein product is CASSPLADYGYTF. V gene TRBV7-3 combines with J gene TRBJ1-2; D not resolved. Trimming stripped 8 bases from V and 3 bases from J, with 13 bases between. This CDR3 has 13 amino acids. Germline V gene data show CDR1 as SGHTA and CDR2 as FQGTGA.

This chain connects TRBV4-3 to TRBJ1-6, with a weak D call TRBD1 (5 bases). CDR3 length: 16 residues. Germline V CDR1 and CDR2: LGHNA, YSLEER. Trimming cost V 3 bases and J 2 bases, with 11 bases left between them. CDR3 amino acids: CASSHETDTYNSPLHF. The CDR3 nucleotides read TGCGCCAGCAGCCATGAGACAGACACCTATAATTCACCCCTCCACTTT.

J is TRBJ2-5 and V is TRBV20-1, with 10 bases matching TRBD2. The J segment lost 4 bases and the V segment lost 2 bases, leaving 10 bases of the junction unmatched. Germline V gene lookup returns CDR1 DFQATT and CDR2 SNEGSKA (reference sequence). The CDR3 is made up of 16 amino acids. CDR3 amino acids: CSARNLQRGGLETQYF. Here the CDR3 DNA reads TGCAGTGCTAGAAATCTCCAGCGGGGGGGCCTAGAGACCCAGTACTTC.